A selection of T cell receptor beta chains follows, all from one sample in a study of cytomegalovirus exposure and HLA in healthy donors. Measured with immunoSEQ multiplex PCR; TCRdb has only the in-frame clones, and not every one. The sample carries about 280,000 clones, 65% to 90% recorded once. Sequencing was carried out using PBMCs. The receptors derive from a woman younger than 35 in good health and CMV-seronegative. The CDR3 runs from the conserved cysteine through the conserved F or W. D genes are given only for firm matches. Clone size, where shown, is once, few, many, or a class for clones that have expanded.

J,D,V,size,DNA,CDR3
TRBJ1-3,.,TRBV27,once,TGTGCCAGCAGTTTAGCCTACTCTGGAAACACCATATATTTT,CASSLAYSGNTIYF
TRBJ2-2,.,TRBV9,.,TGTGCCAGCAGCGTAGAGCTAGCGGGGGAGCTGTTTTTT,CASSVELAGELFF
TRBJ2-2,TRBD1,TRBV7-9,.,TGTGCCAGTCGGGGGACAGGGGTCACCGGGGAGCTGTTTTTT,CASRGTGVTGELFF
TRBJ2-7,.,TRBV12-5,.,TGTGCTAGTGGTTTGACCACAGGGAGCGAGCAGTACTTC,CASGLTTGSEQYF
TRBJ2-2,TRBD2,TRBV5-4,.,TGTGCCAGCAGGACAGCGGGGGGCACCGGGGAGCTGTTTTTT,CASRTAGGTGELFF
TRBJ2-7,TRBD2,TRBV18,.,TGTGCCAGCTCACCTGGGACTAGCACCTACGAGCAGTACTTC,CASSPGTSTYEQYF
TRBJ1-5,TRBD1,TRBV7-8,.,TGTGCCAGCAGCTATGGACAGGGCAATCAGCCCCAGCATTTT,CASSYGQGNQPQHF
TRBJ2-2,TRBD1,TRBV9,.,TGTGCCAGCAGCGTAGAGGGGGCGGCCGGGGAGCTGTTTTTT,CASSVEGAAGELFF
TRBJ2-7,.,TRBV6-5,.,TGTGCCAGCATGTCCGGGTGGAAAAACGAGCAGTACTTC,CASMSGWKNEQYF
TRBJ1-2,TRBD1,TRBV29-1,once,TGCAGCGTAGACGACAGGGGAATTATGGATTATGGCTACACCTTC,CSVDDRGIMDYGYTF
TRBJ2-7,.,TRBV19,.,TGTGCCAGTAGTATGCCGGGGGTCCGTTCCTACGAGCAGTACTTC,CASSMPGVRSYEQYF
TRBJ1-2,TRBD1,TRBV29-1,.,TGCAGCGTTCGGGACAGCTCTAAAGGCTACACCTTC,CSVRDSSKGYTF
TRBJ1-4,TRBD1,TRBV6-6,.,TGTGCCAGCAGCGCCATCCAGGGGGCGGCTAATGAAAAACTGTTTTTT,CASSAIQGAANEKLFF
TRBJ1-5,TRBD1,TRBV28,.,TGTGCCAGCGGAAGACAGGGGAGTCAGCCCCAGCATTTT,CASGRQGSQPQHF
TRBJ1-5,.,TRBV7-9,.,TGTGCCAGCAGCCCGTCCCGGGTAGGGGCAGGATATAGCAATCAGCCCCAGCATTTT,CASSPSRVGAGYSNQPQHF
TRBJ1-5,TRBD1,TRBV2,few,TGTGCCAGCAGTGGCCCCAAAAACCGGGACAGGGGGCTCGGTCAGCCCCAGCATTTT,CASSGPKNRDRGLGQPQHF
TRBJ1-2,TRBD1,TRBV5-6,.,TGTGCCAGCAGCTCGGACAGGGAGGGCTATGGCTACACCTTC,CASSSDREGYGYTF